A selection of T cell receptor beta chains follows, all from one sample in a study of beta chain features in type 1 diabetes. The method was immunoSEQ multiplex PCR; TCRdb's version includes in-frame clones alone and lacks a portion of them. The profile shows some 130,000 clones, around 9% of them singletons. Input material: central memory CD4+ T cells from blood. These TCRs come from a man in his thirties or forties with type 1 diabetes. Both conserved end residues are part of each CDR3. The D gene is left open where the match is weak. Size is stated for part of the rows, as once, few or many counts, or as a class when the clone is expanded.

d_call j_call cdr3_length v_call clone_size cdr3_aa cdr3_nt
. TRBJ2-7 14 TRBV11-2 few CASSLDLQSYEQYF TGTGCCAGCAGCTTAGATCTTCAGTCCTACGAGCAGTACTTC
. TRBJ1-1 13 TRBV6-6 few CASSYLRNTEAFF TGTGCCAGCAGTTACTTGCGGAACACTGAAGCTTTCTTT
. TRBJ2-7 14 TRBV6-6 few CATLSAGVSYEQYF TGTGCCACACTAAGCGCAGGGGTCTCCTACGAGCAGTACTTC
. TRBJ1-1 11 TRBV20-1 few CSVQVNTEAFF TGCAGTGTTCAGGTGAACACTGAAGCTTTCTTT
TRBD1 TRBJ1-6 15 TRBV5-4 . CASSPQGAKNSPLHF TGTGCCAGCAGTCCCCAGGGGGCAAAGAATTCACCCCTCCACTTT
TRBD2 TRBJ2-5 15 TRBV4-2 . CASSRLLAVQETQYF TGTGCCAGCAGCCGCTTACTAGCGGTCCAAGAGACCCAGTACTTC
. TRBJ2-2 16 TRBV5-1 . CASSLDLGSNTGELFF TGCGCCAGCAGCTTGGATCTGGGCTCGAACACCGGGGAGCTGTTTTTT
. TRBJ1-6 15 TRBV5-1 . CASSLIGQPNSPLHF TGCGCCAGCAGCTTGATAGGACAGCCTAATTCACCCCTCCACTTT
. TRBJ1-2 16 TRBV30 many CAWSVHKSGENYGYTF TGTGCCTGGAGTGTACACAAATCGGGGGAGAACTATGGCTACACCTTC
TRBD2 TRBJ2-3 16 TRBV11-2 . CASSSGLAYSTDTQYF TGTGCCAGCAGCTCGGGACTAGCGTATAGCACAGATACGCAGTATTTT
. TRBJ2-5 14 TRBV7-2 few CASSLAGGRETQYF TGTGCCAGCAGCTTAGCCGGCGGGCGCGAGACCCAGTACTTC
. TRBJ2-5 13 TRBV15 few CATSRQLEETQYF TGTGCCACCAGCAGGCAGCTAGAGGAGACCCAGTACTTC
. TRBJ2-3 11 TRBV29-1 . CSAEGADTQYF TGCAGCGCCGAAGGGGCAGATACGCAGTATTTT
. TRBJ1-1 14 TRBV2 . CASKLSPMNTEAFF TGTGCCAGCAAGCTGTCCCCCATGAACACTGAAGCTTTCTTT
TRBD2 TRBJ2-2 15 TRBV9 few CASSVAQLATGELFF TGTGCCAGCAGCGTAGCTCAACTAGCGACCGGGGAGCTGTTTTTT
. TRBJ1-6 15 TRBV27 few CASSPPGRGNSPLHF TGTGCCAGCAGTCCCCCCGGGAGGGGCAATTCACCCCTCCACTTT
TRBD1 TRBJ2-5 15 TRBV27 few CASSEFRAGGETQYF TGTGCCAGCAGTGAATTCCGGGCAGGGGGAGAGACCCAGTACTTC
TRBD2 TRBJ2-3 13 TRBV29-1 few CSVSGKGTDTQYF TGCAGCGTTAGCGGGAAGGGCACAGATACGCAGTATTTT
. TRBJ1-1 14 TRBV18 few CASSPGGLGAEAFF TGTGCCAGCTCACCAGGAGGGCTTGGCGCTGAAGCTTTCTTT
. TRBJ2-2 14 TRBV28 . CASSLLGDTGELFF TGTGCCAGCTCCTTGTTAGGAGACACCGGGGAGCTGTTTTTT
. TRBJ1-5 17 TRBV9 . CASSVGSRLDSNQPQHF TGTGCCAGCAGCGTAGGGTCCAGGTTGGATAGCAATCAGCCCCAGCATTTT
. TRBJ2-2 21 TRBV21-1 . CASSKDRWRTARPLNTGELFF TGTGCCAGCAGCAAAGATCGTTGGCGAACAGCCCGACCTCTAAACACCGGGGAGCTGTTTTTT
TRBD2 TRBJ2-7 13 TRBV25-1 . CASSPMGRDEQYF TGTGCCAGCAGCCCAATGGGGAGGGACGAGCAGTACTTC
TRBD2 TRBJ2-3 16 TRBV11-2 few CASSDRAGGFYDTQYF TGTGCCAGCAGCGACCGAGCGGGGGGGTTCTACGATACGCAGTATTTT
TRBD2 TRBJ2-3 14 TRBV5-4 . CASSPTSDTDTQYF TGTGCCAGCAGCCCAACTAGCGACACAGATACGCAGTATTTT
. TRBJ2-3 13 TRBV21-1 many CATPSRLTDTQYF TGTGCCACCCCGTCGCGGCTCACAGATACGCAGTATTTT
. TRBJ2-7 12 TRBV29-1 . CSAGGPQDEQYF TGCAGCGCCGGGGGACCGCAGGACGAGCAGTACTTC
TRBD1 TRBJ2-7 15 TRBV5-6 few CASSLKGQGAGEQYF TGTGCCAGCAGCTTGAAGGGACAGGGGGCTGGCGAGCAGTACTTC
. TRBJ2-3 16 TRBV6-1 few CASSDGLTASTDTQYF TGTGCCAGCAGTGATGGGCTTACGGCAAGCACAGATACGCAGTATTTT
. TRBJ2-2 14 TRBV19 few CASSESIAVGELFF TGTGCCAGTAGTGAATCTATAGCCGTCGGGGAGCTGTTTTTT